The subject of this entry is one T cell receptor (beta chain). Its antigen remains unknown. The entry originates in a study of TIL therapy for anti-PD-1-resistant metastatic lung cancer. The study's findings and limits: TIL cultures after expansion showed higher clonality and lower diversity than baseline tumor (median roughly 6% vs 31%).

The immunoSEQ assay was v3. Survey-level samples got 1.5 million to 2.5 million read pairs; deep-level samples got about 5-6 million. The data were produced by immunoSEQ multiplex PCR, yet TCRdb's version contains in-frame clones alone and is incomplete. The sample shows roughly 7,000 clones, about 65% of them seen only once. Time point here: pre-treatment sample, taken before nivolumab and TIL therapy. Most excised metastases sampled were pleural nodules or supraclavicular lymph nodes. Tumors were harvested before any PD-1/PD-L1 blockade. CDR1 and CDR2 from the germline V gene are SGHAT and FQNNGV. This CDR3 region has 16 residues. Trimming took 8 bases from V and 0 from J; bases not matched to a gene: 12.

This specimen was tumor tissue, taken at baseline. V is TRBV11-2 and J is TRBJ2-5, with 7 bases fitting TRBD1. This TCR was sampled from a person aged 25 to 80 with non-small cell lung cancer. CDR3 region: CASGTVGQVYQETQYF. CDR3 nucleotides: TGTGCCAGCGGCACAGTCGGACAGGTGTACCAAGAGACCCAGTACTTC.